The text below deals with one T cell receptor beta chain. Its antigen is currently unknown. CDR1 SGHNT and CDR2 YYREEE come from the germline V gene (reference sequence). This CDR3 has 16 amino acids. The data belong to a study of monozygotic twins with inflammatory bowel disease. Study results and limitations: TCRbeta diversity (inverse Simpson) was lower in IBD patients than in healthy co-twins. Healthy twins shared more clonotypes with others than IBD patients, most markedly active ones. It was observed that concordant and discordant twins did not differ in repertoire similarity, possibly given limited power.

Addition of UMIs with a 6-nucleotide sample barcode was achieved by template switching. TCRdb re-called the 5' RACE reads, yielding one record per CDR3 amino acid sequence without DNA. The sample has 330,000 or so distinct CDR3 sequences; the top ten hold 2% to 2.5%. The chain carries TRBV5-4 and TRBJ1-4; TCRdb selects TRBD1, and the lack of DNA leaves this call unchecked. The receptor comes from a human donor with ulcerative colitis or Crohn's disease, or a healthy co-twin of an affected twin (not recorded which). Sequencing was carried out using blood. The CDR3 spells CASSWDLGGTNEKLFF.